The 21 T cell receptor beta chains in this list originate from one sample, sequenced in a study of early T cells in non-severe SARS-CoV-2 infection. A single record per CDR3 protein comes from TCRdb applying MiXCR to the 5' RACE reads. Altogether about 33,000 distinct CDR3 sequences are present, 5% being singletons, with the ten largest covering roughly 14%. Material: whole blood. Receptors were obtained from an adult who was a healthcare worker with PCR-confirmed SARS-CoV-2 infection or an uninfected control (not recorded which).

In this sample, this clonotype turned up many times. CDR3 amino acids: CASKNREGHGYTF. CDR3 DNA sequence: TGTGCCAGCAAAAACAGGGAGGGACATGGCTACACCTTC. J is TRBJ1-2 and V is TRBV6-1, with a possible D match to TRBD1 (6 bases). Per the germline V gene, CDR1 is MNHNS and CDR2 is SASEGT. Trimming cost V 7 bases and J 6 bases, with 15 bases left between them. The CDR3 consists of 13 residues.

This clonotype was found many times. The chain carries TRBV30 and TRBJ1-1; D is unresolved. Trimming left V 5 bases short and J 4 bases short, with 14 bases between. There are 13 residues in the CDR3. CDR1 and CDR2 (germline): GTSNPN, SVGIG (reference sequence). The CDR3 here is CAWVVRGSTEAFF. CDR3 sequence (DNA): TGTGCCTGGGTCGTGCGGGGAAGCACTGAAGCTTTCTTT.

This clonotype came up many times. V is TRBV6-5 and J is TRBJ1-5, with D perhaps TRBD1 (6 bases). Deletions cut 6 bases from V and 5 bases from J, with 14 bases between. The CDR3 length is 14 residues. Germline CDR1 is MNHEY and CDR2 is SVGAGI. CDR3 protein: CASSAQGRDQPQHF. The DNA for the CDR3 is TGTGCCAGCAGCGCTCAGGGGCGAGATCAGCCCCAGCATTTT.

This clonotype was seen repeatedly, ten times or more. V is TRBV7-2 and J is TRBJ2-1; 7 nucleotides match TRBD2. Per germline, CDR1 SGHTA and CDR2 FQGNSA. V dropped 5 bases and J dropped 9; count of bases not matched to a gene: 10. This CDR3 is built from 14 residues. The CDR3: CASSASPRTSEQFF. CDR3 bases: TGTGCCAGCAGCGCTAGCCCTAGGACTAGTGAGCAGTTCTTC.

This clonotype was recorded many times. In nucleotides, the CDR3 is TGTGCCAGCAGCTCCTTCTACGAGCAGTACTTC. Translation gives CASSSFYEQYF. The chain links TRBV14 to TRBJ2-7; D remains unclear. Germline V CDR1 and CDR2: SGHDN, FVKESK. Trimming pared 5 bases from V and 3 bases from J, leaving 5 bases between. The CDR3 runs 11 residues. Variable domain in full (rest from reference TRBV14 and TRBJ2-7): EAGVTQFPSHSVIEKGQTVTLRCDPISGHDNLYWYRRVMGKEIKFLLHFVKESKQDESGMPNNRFLAERTGGTYSTLKVQPAELEDSGVYFCASSSFYEQYFGPGTRLTVT.

This clonotype was seen a few times. This chain uses TRBV28 with TRBJ1-5; D ambiguous. This CDR3 has 12 amino acids. Trimming removed 5 bases at V and 6 bases at J, with 8 bases between. CDR1 is MDHEN, CDR2 SYDVKM, per germline. CDR3 in amino acids: CASSPPAQPQHF. CDR3 DNA: TGTGCCAGCAGTCCCCCCGCTCAGCCCCAGCATTTT.

This clonotype has a count of ten or more. The chain has TRBV7-3 and TRBJ2-3; 8 bases are shared with TRBD2. J lost 4 bases, V lost 5 bases, and 11 bases had no gene match. Germline CDR1 reads SGHTA; CDR2 reads FQGTGA. The CDR3 is 16 residues long. CDR3 DNA sequence: TGTGCCAGCAGCCCCGGAGTAGCGGGGTTTCCAGATACGCAGTATTTT. Translated: CASSPGVAGFPDTQYF.

This clonotype was picked up many times. The chain combines TRBV12-3 or TRBV12-4 with TRBJ2-7, with D possibly matching TRBD1 (5 bases). This CDR3 spans 14 amino acids. With 5 bases removed from V and 0 bases from J, the gap between germline ends came to 11 bases. The CDR3 nucleotides are TGTGCCAGCAGTATACGACAGAGCTCCTACGAGCAGTACTTC. Translated, it gives CASSIRQSSYEQYF.

V is TRBV7-2 and J is TRBJ2-3; TRBD2 aligns across 11 bases. The V gene's germline CDR1 is SGHTA and CDR2 FQGNSA. V dropped 6 bases and J dropped 8; count of bases not matched to a gene: 10. The CDR3 is 15 residues long. DNA of the CDR3: TGTGCCAGCAGTCGCACTAGCGGGGGTGGGGGTACGCAGTATTTT. Translated, it gives CASSRTSGGGGTQYF. Looking up the rest from reference TRBV7-2 and TRBJ2-3 gives the full variable domain: GAGVSQSPSNKVTEKGKDVELRCDPISGHTALYWYRQSLGQGLEFLIYFQGNSAPDKSGLPSDRFSAERTGGSVSTLTIQRTQQEDSAVYLCASSRTSGGGGTQYFGPGTRLTVL.

This clonotype appeared many times. The chain has TRBV7-2 and TRBJ2-2; TRBD2 matches 9 bases. Germline V gene lookup returns CDR1 SGHTA and CDR2 FQGNSA. The CDR3 has 16 amino acids. Germline trimming cut 5 bases from V and 0 bases from J; bases unmatched to any gene: 4. CDR3 sequence (DNA): TGTGCCAGCAGCCCGAGCGGGGGGACGAACACCGGGGAGCTGTTTTTT. Translating gives CASSPSGGTNTGELFF.

The rearrangement links TRBV10-3 to TRBJ1-5; 8 bases match TRBD1. The length of the CDR3 is 15 residues. Looked up from germline, CDR1 is ENHRY and CDR2 is SYGVKD. V shed 10 bases, J shed 6 bases, and the junction held 14 bases outside the gene matches. The CDR3 DNA is TGTGCCACCGCCGCAGAGCAGGGGGCTAGTCAGCCCCAGCATTTT. Translation gives CATAAEQGASQPQHF.

This chain uses TRBV4-3 with TRBJ2-7, with D unclear. The CDR3 runs to 14 residues. Trimming cost V 0 bases and J 0 bases, with 6 bases left between them. Germline CDR1 is LGHNA and CDR2 is YSLEER. The CDR3 DNA sequence: TGCGCCAGCAGCCAAGATTGGGACTCCTACGAGCAGTACTTC. This codes for CASSQDWDSYEQYF.

There are many counts of this clonotype. This chain uses TRBV25-1 with TRBJ1-4; D ambiguous. Germline values: CDR1 MGHDK, CDR2 SYGVNS. V was clipped by 2 bases and J by 6 bases, with 10 bases between them. CDR3 length: 14 amino acids. CDR3 region: CASSENRVDEKLFF. Here the CDR3 DNA reads TGTGCCAGCAGTGAAAATAGGGTTGATGAAAAACTGTTTTTT.

This clonotype occurred many times. J is TRBJ2-5 and V is TRBV11-2; 9 positions agree with TRBD1. Germline V CDR1 and CDR2: SGHAT, FQNNGV. This CDR3 comprises 15 residues. V shed 1 base, J shed 5 bases, and the junction held 5 bases outside the gene matches. CDR3 sequence (DNA): TGTGCCAGCAGCTTAGGGACAGGGGTTGGGGAGACCCAGTACTTC. This sequence encodes CASSLGTGVGETQYF.

This clonotype appeared a few times. The CDR3 loop reads CASSLRTSGEEHRELFF. CDR3 nucleotide sequence: TGCGCCAGCAGCCTTCGGACTAGCGGGGAGGAACACCGGGAGCTGTTTTTT. This rearrangement joins TRBV5-1 to TRBJ2-2; TRBD2 matches at 12 bases. Germline lookup yields CDR1 SGHRS and CDR2 YFSETQ. The CDR3 has 17 amino acids. V gave up 4 bases and J gave up 9 bases; unmatched junction bases: 13.

This clonotype has just a few counts. The CDR3 loop reads CASSPARDGNTIYF. The DNA for the CDR3 is TGTGCCAGCAGCCCCGCCAGGGATGGAAACACCATATATTTT. The chain links TRBV2 to TRBJ1-3; TRBD1 is a possible D gene (5 bases). The CDR3 runs to 14 residues. Germline lookup yields CDR1 SNHLY and CDR2 FYNNEI. The V and J ends lost 6 bases and 3 bases respectively, with 12 bases between them. Full variable domain (outside the CDR3, taken from reference TRBV2 and TRBJ1-3): EPEVTQTPSHQVTQMGQEVILRCVPISNHLYFYWYRQILGQKVEFLVSFYNNEISEKSEIFDDQFSVERPDGSNFTLKIRSTKLEDSAMYFCASSPARDGNTIYFGEGSWLTVV.

This clonotype was observed a few times. CDR3 in DNA: TGTGCCAGCAGTGGTAGCGGGGGGGCAGATGAGCAGTTCTTC. Encoded protein: CASSGSGGADEQFF. The chain has TRBV6-1 and TRBJ2-1, with 11 bases that match TRBD2. The CDR3 loop spans 14 amino acids. Germline CDR1 reads MNHNS; CDR2 reads SASEGT. Trimming took 4 bases from V and 8 from J; bases not matched to a gene: 4.

This clonotype was counted only a few times. The chain uses TRBV5-6 and TRBJ2-3; TRBD1 matches at 9 bases. CDR3 length equals 16 residues. With V trimmed by 2 bases and J by 3 bases, 7 bases remained unmatched. CDR1 is SGHDT and CDR2 is YYEEEE in the germline V gene. Written as DNA, the CDR3 is TGTGCCAGCAGCTTTTGGGGACAGGGAGCGACAGATACGCAGTATTTT. This codes for CASSFWGQGATDTQYF.

This clonotype has ten or more counts. V is TRBV6-5 and J is TRBJ1-5; D possibly corresponds to TRBD1 (5 bases). Per germline, CDR1 MNHEY and CDR2 SVGAGI. The CDR3 is made up of 18 amino acids. The V and J ends lost 0 bases and 0 bases respectively, with 15 bases between them. The CDR3 bases are TGTGCCAGCAGTTACTCGATACCCGGGGCCAGTAGCAATCAGCCCCAGCATTTT. Its protein product is CASSYSIPGASSNQPQHF.

This clonotype showed up many times. The chain couples TRBV12-3 or TRBV12-4 to TRBJ2-3, with D unclear. The CDR3 consists of 13 residues. Deletions cut 6 bases from V and 3 bases from J, with 10 bases between. CDR3 in DNA: TGTGCCAGCAGACGAGAGCCGACAGATACGCAGTATTTT. Translated: CASRREPTDTQYF.

The J gene is TRBJ2-1, the V gene TRBV7-9, with a weak D call TRBD2 (6 bases). The germline V gene encodes CDR1 SEHNR and CDR2 FQNEAQ (reference sequence). The CDR3 covers 14 residues. The germline V and J ends were trimmed by 6 bases and 0 bases, with 9 bases remaining between them. CDR3 region: CASRIGSSYNEQFF. DNA of the CDR3: TGTGCCAGCAGGATCGGGAGCTCCTACAATGAGCAGTTCTTC.